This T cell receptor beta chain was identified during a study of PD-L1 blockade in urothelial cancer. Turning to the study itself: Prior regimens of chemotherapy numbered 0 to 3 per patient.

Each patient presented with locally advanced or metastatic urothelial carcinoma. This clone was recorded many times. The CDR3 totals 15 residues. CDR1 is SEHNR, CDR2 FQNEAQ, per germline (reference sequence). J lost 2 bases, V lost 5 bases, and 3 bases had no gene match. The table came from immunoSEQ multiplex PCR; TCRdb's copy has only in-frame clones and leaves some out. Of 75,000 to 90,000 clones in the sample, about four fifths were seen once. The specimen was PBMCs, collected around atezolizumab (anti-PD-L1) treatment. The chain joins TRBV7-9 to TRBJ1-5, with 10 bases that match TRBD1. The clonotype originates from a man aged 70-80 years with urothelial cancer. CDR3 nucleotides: TGTGCCAGCAGCACCGGACAGGGGGGCAATCAGCCCCAGCATTTT. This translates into CASSTGQGGNQPQHF.